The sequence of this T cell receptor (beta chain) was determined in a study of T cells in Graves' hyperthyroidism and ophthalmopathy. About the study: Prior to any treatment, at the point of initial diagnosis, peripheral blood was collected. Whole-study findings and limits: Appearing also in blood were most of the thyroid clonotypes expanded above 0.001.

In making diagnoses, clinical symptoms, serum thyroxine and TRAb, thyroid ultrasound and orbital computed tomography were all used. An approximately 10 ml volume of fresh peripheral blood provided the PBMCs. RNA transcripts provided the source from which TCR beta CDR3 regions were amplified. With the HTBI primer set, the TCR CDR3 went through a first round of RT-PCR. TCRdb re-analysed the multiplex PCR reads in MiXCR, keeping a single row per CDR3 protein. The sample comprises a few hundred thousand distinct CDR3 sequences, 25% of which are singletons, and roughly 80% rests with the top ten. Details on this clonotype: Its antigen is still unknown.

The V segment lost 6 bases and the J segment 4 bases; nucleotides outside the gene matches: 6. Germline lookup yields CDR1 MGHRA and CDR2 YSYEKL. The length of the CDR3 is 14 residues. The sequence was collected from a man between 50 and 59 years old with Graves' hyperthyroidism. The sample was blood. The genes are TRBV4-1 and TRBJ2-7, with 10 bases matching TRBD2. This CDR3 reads CASRTASGSYEQYF. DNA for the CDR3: TGCGCCAGCAGAACAGCTAGCGGGAGTTACGAGCAGTACTTC.